The clone carrying this T cell receptor beta chain is categorized as medium-sized. The sample comes from a study of metastatic and nonmetastatic thyroid tumors. Study in general: Where malignant and benign thyroid patients were concerned, repertoires were compared across blood and tumor or nodule tissue.

This CDR3 contains 14 residues. Per the germline V gene, CDR1 is MNHEY and CDR2 is SVGEGT. Trimming took 4 bases from V and 3 from J, leaving 10 bases between them. Patients were all untreated before their thyroid surgery. Original processing methods: CDR3 differences across clinicopathological groups were used to build a distant-metastasis classifier for papillary thyroid cancer. TCRdb ran MiXCR on the PCR reads. None of the V and J calls come from the authors' own analysis; TCRdb made them. The profile shows approximately 7,100 clones, about 33% of them singletons. The V call is TRBV6-2 or TRBV6-3, the J call TRBJ2-1; D gene ambiguous. The clonotype was recovered from a female donor with papillary thyroid cancer or a benign thyroid nodule (not recorded which). Some clones in this sample may be carry-over from other donors' samples. The sequenced material came from tumor tissue. The chain's CDR3 is CASSSQRIYNEQFF. DNA for the CDR3: TGTGCCAGCAGTTCTCAGCGTATCTACAATGAGCAGTTCTTC.